This T cell receptor beta chain is drawn from a study of response to subunit inactivated influenza vaccine. The CDR3 length is 16 residues. Trimming shortened V by 5 bases and J by 3 bases, and 16 bases separated the two germline ends. A single record per CDR3 protein comes from TCRdb applying MiXCR to the RT-PCR reads. The sample has fewer than 600,000 distinct CDR3 sequences; around 7.7% are singletons. Only a few counts were recorded for this clonotype. The chain carries TRBV12-3 or TRBV12-4 and TRBJ1-4; a possible D gene is TRBD1 (5 bases). Sequences were derived from PBMCs from blood, sampled approximately 25 months after vaccination. This TCR was sampled from a man aged 50-75 years who received an inactivated influenza vaccine. This CDR3 reads CASSGAPSTPNEKLFF. In DNA form, the CDR3 reads TGTGCCAGCAGTGGGGCGCCTTCAACCCCTAATGAAAAACTGTTTTTT.